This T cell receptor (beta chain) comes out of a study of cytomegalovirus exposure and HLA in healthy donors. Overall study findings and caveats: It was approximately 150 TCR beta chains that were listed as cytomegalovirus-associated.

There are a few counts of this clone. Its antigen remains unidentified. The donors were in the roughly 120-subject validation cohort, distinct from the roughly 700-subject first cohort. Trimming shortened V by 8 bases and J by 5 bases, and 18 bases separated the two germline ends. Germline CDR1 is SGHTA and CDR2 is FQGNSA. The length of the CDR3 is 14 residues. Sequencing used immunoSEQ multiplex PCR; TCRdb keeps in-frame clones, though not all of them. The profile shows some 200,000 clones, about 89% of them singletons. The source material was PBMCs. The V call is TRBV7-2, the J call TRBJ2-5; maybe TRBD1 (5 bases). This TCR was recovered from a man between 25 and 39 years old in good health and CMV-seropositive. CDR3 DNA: TGTGCCAGCGCATGGGGTGGGGCGGCGGAGACCCAGTACTTC. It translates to CASAWGGAAETQYF.